The rows below give T cell receptor beta chains drawn from one sample of a study of radiation and T cells in renal cell carcinoma. TCRdb's table, derived via immunoSEQ multiplex PCR, lists solely in-frame clones and lacks some. The sample consists of approximately 14,000 clones, 64% of them appearing once. The source was tumor tissue, collected from a patient whose treatment included radiotherapy and nephrectomy. The receptors stem from a woman aged 70-85 years with renal cell carcinoma. Each CDR3 is given with its conserved first and last residue. A D gene is named only where the DNA matches it firmly. Size values are once, few and many counts, or a class for expanded clones, and some rows have none.

. . TRBJ1-2 TRBV2 10 TGTGCCAGCAGCTATCGGAGCTACACCTTC CASSYRSYTF
. . TRBJ2-1 TRBV11-2 13 TGTGCCAGCACAATGGTGCTGGGTAATGAGCAGTTCTTC CASTMVLGNEQFF
. . TRBJ2-1 TRBV21-1 16 TGTGCCAGCAGCAATTTCCTCGGGAGGCCGTGGGGTGAGCAGTTCTTC CASSNFLGRPWGEQFF
TRBD1 . TRBJ2-1 TRBV5-1 16 TGCGCCAGCAGCTTGGAATGGGACAGGGTAAGAAATGAGCAGTTCTTC CASSLEWDRVRNEQFF
. few TRBJ1-4 TRBV6-4 14 TGTGCCAGCAGACCGTCCCGGGACGGGGAAAAACTGTTTTTT CASRPSRDGEKLFF
. . TRBJ1-5 TRBV6-1 15 TGTGCCAGCAGCCCCGAGGCAGGCCCCAATCAGCCCCAGCATTTT CASSPEAGPNQPQHF
. few TRBJ1-5 TRBV5-1 14 TGCGCCAGCAGCCCGGACAGTAGCAATCAGCCCCAGCATTTT CASSPDSSNQPQHF
TRBD2 . TRBJ2-3 TRBV19 18 TGTGCCAGTAGCCGAGGGACTAGCGGGAGGCCTGGGGCAGATACGCAGTATTTT CASSRGTSGRPGADTQYF
. . TRBJ2-5 TRBV6-1 14 TGTGCCACGGTACCTTCCGGGACTGGGGGGACCCAGTACTTC CATVPSGTGGTQYF
TRBD1 . TRBJ2-7 TRBV4-1 14 TGCGCCAGCAGCCAAAGGACAGGGGTCTACGAGCAGTACTTC CASSQRTGVYEQYF
. . TRBJ1-5 TRBV5-5 16 TGTGCCAGCAGCCAAACCGGGGCCGGAGGGTATCAGCCCCAGCATTTT CASSQTGAGGYQPQHF
TRBD1 once TRBJ1-1 TRBV10-3 16 TGTGCCATCAGTGATTTAGGGGCCAGGGGGGGCACTGAAGCTTTCTTT CAISDLGARGGTEAFF
TRBD2 few TRBJ2-7 TRBV6-1 15 TGTGCCAGCAGTGACGTTAGCGGGAGCTCCTACGAGCAGTACTTC CASSDVSGSSYEQYF
TRBD1 . TRBJ2-5 TRBV6-1 13 TGTGCCAGCAGTGGGGACAGGGGAGAGACCCAGTACTTC CASSGDRGETQYF
. . TRBJ1-2 TRBV6-5 13 TGTGCCAGCAGCCCTACGAAGACCTATGGCTACACCTTC CASSPTKTYGYTF
TRBD1 few TRBJ1-2 TRBV6-4 12 TGTGCCAGCAGTGGGGACAGGGCCAGCTACACCTTC CASSGDRASYTF
. . TRBJ2-5 TRBV4-1 16 TGCGCCAGCAGCCAAGATCAAGGGTATATCCAAGAGACCCAGTACTTC CASSQDQGYIQETQYF
. . TRBJ2-2 TRBV5-6 13 TGTGCCAGCAGCTCCAACCAACCCGGGGAGCTGTTTTTT CASSSNQPGELFF
TRBD2 once TRBJ2-7 TRBV11-2 17 TGTGCCAGCAGCTTAGAGCCTAGCGGGGCAACTCCCTACGAGCAGTACTTC CASSLEPSGATPYEQYF
TRBD1 . TRBJ2-5 TRBV28 16 TGTGCCAGCAGTTTATTTGGGACAGGGAGGCAAGAGACCCAGTACTTC CASSLFGTGRQETQYF
. once TRBJ2-1 TRBV19 14 TGTGCCAGTAGTCTGGCAGGGAGGTGGAATGAGCAGTTCTTC CASSLAGRWNEQFF
. . TRBJ2-6 TRBV19 15 TGTGCCAGTAGTGCTCCGGGCTCTGGGGCCAACGTCCTGACTTTC CASSAPGSGANVLTF
. . TRBJ1-3 TRBV4-3 15 TGCGCCAGCAGCCAAGAGACGGGCTCTGGAAACACCATATATTTT CASSQETGSGNTIYF
TRBD2 . TRBJ2-3 TRBV5-4 15 TGTGCCAGCAGCTTCGGGGGGGCCATGTCAGATACGCAGTATTTT CASSFGGAMSDTQYF
. . TRBJ1-2 TRBV6-5 13 TGTGCCAGCAGTGAGGACGGGAACTATGGCTACACCTTC CASSEDGNYGYTF
TRBD2 . TRBJ2-5 TRBV9 16 TGTGCCAGCAGCGCCCTAGCGGGAGGGCCGATGGAGACCCAGTACTTC CASSALAGGPMETQYF
. few TRBJ2-4 TRBV6-1 12 TGTGCCAGCAATTGGGAGAGGAACATTCAGTACTTC CASNWERNIQYF
TRBD2 . TRBJ2-7 TRBV2 14 TGTGCCAGCAGGGGGCGGGGGAGCTCCTACGAGCAGTACTTC CASRGRGSSYEQYF
TRBD2 medium-sized TRBJ2-2 TRBV6-6 16 TGTGCCAGCAGGGCTCTAGCGGGAGGGGCACCCGGGGAGCTGTTTTTT CASRALAGGAPGELFF
TRBD1 . TRBJ2-3 TRBV19 14 TGTGCCAGTAACGACGACAGGGCAAGAGATACGCAGTATTTT CASNDDRARDTQYF
TRBD2 . TRBJ2-3 TRBV5-1 15 TGCGCCAGCAGCTCGATCCTAGCGGGGCCAGATACGCAGTATTTT CASSSILAGPDTQYF
. . TRBJ2-1 TRBV7-8 12 TGTGCCAGCAGCGGTGGTGGTAATGAGCAGTTCTTC CASSGGGNEQFF
. . TRBJ2-7 TRBV7-2 14 TGTGCCAGCAGCGTGGGGGTCAGCTCCTACGAGCAGTACTTC CASSVGVSSYEQYF
. . TRBJ2-7 TRBV18 12 TGTGCCAGCGCAGGGGACTCCTACGAGCAGTACTTC CASAGDSYEQYF
. . TRBJ1-4 TRBV9 15 TGTGCCAGCAGCGAATCAGGGAATTTAGGAGAAAAACTGTTTTTT CASSESGNLGEKLFF
. . TRBJ2-2 TRBV4-3 15 TGCGCCAGCAGCCAAGGGGGGGCAGGAACCGGGGAGCTGTTTTTT CASSQGGAGTGELFF